Reported below is one T cell receptor beta chain. The record originates from a study of CD8+ T cells in alopecia areata. The CDR3 consists of 16 residues. Trimming shortened V by 0 bases and J by 3 bases, and 14 bases separated the two germline ends. Germline V gives CDR1 SGDLS, CDR2 YYNGEE. Following RNA extraction, reverse transcription yielded cDNA that acted as the sequencing template. Clones were sequenced by immunoSEQ multiplex PCR, and TCRdb holds only the in-frame ones, with some missing. The sample consists of more than 100,000 clones, 45% to 60% of them appearing once. Peripheral blood and lesional scalp punch biopsies were taken from alopecia areata patients.

This chain joins TRBV9 and TRBJ2-3, with D maybe TRBD2 (6 bases). This TCR derives from a human donor with alopecia areata. The sequencing here drew on CD4+ T cells sorted from blood, taken at week 0. The CDR3 loop reads CASSVGPGTPTDTQYF. CDR3 DNA sequence: TGTGCCAGCAGCGTAGGACCCGGGACTCCTACAGATACGCAGTATTTT.